These 10 T cell receptor beta chains share one sample of origin, sequenced in a study of OX40 agonist ivuxolimab in advanced cancers. Data came from immunoSEQ multiplex PCR; TCRdb stores just in-frame clones and leaves some out. The sample consists of approximately 68,000 clones, approximately 91% of them appearing once. The sequenced sample was CD4+ or CD8+ T cells sorted from blood, obtained in a trial of the OX40 agonist ivuxolimab. Every receptor here comes from an adult with an advanced solid tumor such as melanoma, head and neck, liver or kidney cancer.

The V call is TRBV19, the J call TRBJ2-1; TRBD2 might be the D (5 bases). This CDR3 has 14 residues. Germline assignment: CDR1 LNHDA and CDR2 SQIVND (reference sequence). CDR3 bases: TGTGCTACTTCTAGGACTGCCTCCTACAATGAGCAGTTCTTC. Its protein is CATSRTASYNEQFF.

The table lists this clone with a count of one. The gene calls are TRBV9 and TRBJ2-2; possible D gene TRBD1, 5 bases. In germline, CDR1 is SGDLS, CDR2 YYNGEE. V was cut by 4 bases and J by 7 bases, with 11 bases left in between. The CDR3 length is 13 residues. CDR3 in DNA: TGTGCCAGCAGCCCCCGGACATTCGGGGAGCTGTTTTTT. Amino acid sequence: CASSPRTFGELFF.

The chain recombines TRBV5-1 with TRBJ2-3; 8 bases are a match to TRBD2. Unmatched junction bases numbered 11, after V lost 5 bases and J lost 3 bases. CDR3 size: 16 residues. CDR1 and CDR2 from the germline V gene are SGHRS and YFSETQ. The CDR3 DNA reads TGCGCCAGCAGTGGGAAGCGGGAGTGGGGGACAGATACGCAGTATTTT. Protein product: CASSGKREWGTDTQYF.

The genes are TRBV6-6 and TRBJ1-1; D might be TRBD1 (5 bases). Trimming shortened V by 10 bases and J by 4 bases, and 16 bases separated the two germline ends. The CDR3 has 13 residues. The V gene's germline CDR1 is MNHNY and CDR2 SVGAGI (reference sequence). The CDR3, as DNA: TGTGCCAAATCACCAGGGCGGGTCACTGAAGCTTTCTTT. Translated: CAKSPGRVTEAFF.

The chain uses TRBV5-5 and TRBJ2-7; no clear D. The CDR3 spans 15 residues. The V gene lost 0 bases and the J gene lost 1 base, with 11 bases spanning the gap. Germline V gene data show CDR1 as SGHKS and CDR2 as YYEKEE (reference sequence). This CDR3 is CASSLGVGWSYEQYF. The CDR3 bases are TGTGCCAGCAGCTTGGGTGTAGGGTGGTCCTACGAGCAGTACTTC.

This chain links TRBV2 with TRBJ2-7; 10 nucleotides align to TRBD2. J was trimmed by 5 bases and V by 8 bases; bases with no gene match: 6. CDR3 size: 13 residues. Germline loops: CDR1 SNHLY, CDR2 FYNNEI. The CDR3 region has the DNA TGTGCCAGCCTTCTAGCGGGAGTCGACGAGCAGTACTTC. This gives the protein CASLLAGVDEQYF.

This clone was observed once. V usage is TRBV19 and J usage is TRBJ1-1; 8 positions agree with TRBD1. Looked up from germline, CDR1 is LNHDA and CDR2 is SQIVND (reference sequence). This CDR3 comprises 12 residues. After removal of 8 bases from V and 2 bases from J, the junction contained 1 base not matched to a gene. The CDR3, as DNA: TGTGCCAGTGGACAGGGTAACACTGAAGCTTTCTTT. This gives the protein CASGQGNTEAFF.

The chain couples TRBV6-5 to TRBJ1-3; D unresolved. V was clipped by 6 bases and J by 0 bases, with 12 bases between them. The V gene's germline CDR1 is MNHEY and CDR2 SVGAGI. The CDR3 sequence is 15 residues long. The chain's CDR3 is CASRVDGGSGNTIYF. The CDR3 DNA reads as TGTGCCAGCAGGGTCGACGGTGGCTCTGGAAACACCATATATTTT.

V is TRBV7-9 and J is TRBJ2-5; D assignment may be TRBD1 or TRBD2 (5 bases each). Per germline, CDR1 SEHNR and CDR2 FQNEAQ (reference sequence). This CDR3 has 14 amino acids. Trimming took off 3 bases at V and 8 bases at J, with 16 bases between the two ends. Here the CDR3 reads CASSFTGRDQTQYF. DNA of the CDR3: TGTGCCAGCAGCTTCACGGGCAGGGACCAAACCCAGTACTTC. Drawing the rest from reference TRBV7-9 and TRBJ2-5, the complete variable domain is DTGVSQNPRHKITKRGQNVTFRCDPISEHNRLYWYRQTLGQGPEFLTYFQNEAQLEKSRLLSDRFSAERPKGSFSTLEIQRTEQGDSAMYLCASSFTGRDQTQYFGPGTRLLVL.

This clone was seen a few times. This chain connects TRBV18 to TRBJ2-7; 7 positions match TRBD2. The germline V gene has CDR1 KGHSH and CDR2 LQKENI. The CDR3 is 15 amino acids. The V and J ends lost 3 bases and 3 bases, in that order; junction bases with no gene match: 8. The chain's CDR3 is CASSPGRVVGYEQYF. As DNA, the CDR3 is TGTGCCAGCTCACCGGGGAGGGTAGTCGGCTACGAGCAGTACTTC.